One sample yielded the 9 T cell receptor beta chains listed below, sequenced in a study of vaccination and CD4 T cells after COVID-19. Specified treatment: roughly 11-day PBMC culture with coronavirus spike peptide pools or control peptides (ViraFEST assay). For these TCRs, the target antigens are not known. An Oncomine TCR Beta short-read assay was used to sequence the DNA from cultured CD4+ T cells. A single record per CDR3 protein comes from TCRdb applying MiXCR to the PCR reads. The repertoire has more than 10,000 distinct CDR3 sequences, under 80% of them found once; the top ten carry about an eighth. The sequencing input was CD4+ T cells from blood, cultured in vitro. These receptors all come from a human donor who had recovered from COVID-19.

V gene TRBV19 combines with J gene TRBJ1-2; 10 bases line up with TRBD1. V dropped 10 bases and J dropped 2; count of bases not matched to a gene: 7. CDR3 length equals 14 residues. Germline V CDR1 and CDR2: LNHDA, SQIVND (reference sequence). CDR3 DNA sequence: TGTGCCACCCGGGACAGGGGATCAAACTATGGCTACACCTTC. It codes for CATRDRGSNYGYTF.

V gene TRBV20-1 combines with J gene TRBJ1-6; no clear D gene. Trimming removed 3 bases at V and 9 bases at J, with 12 bases between. CDR1 and CDR2 (germline): DFQATT, SNEGSKA (reference sequence). CDR3 length: 13 amino acids. This CDR3 is CSASLDPGSPLHF. The CDR3 DNA reads TGCAGTGCTAGTTTGGATCCCGGTTCACCCCTCCACTTT.

The J gene is TRBJ2-1, the V gene TRBV27; no clear D. The CDR3 is 12 residues long. V was clipped by 2 bases and J by 4 bases, with 3 bases between them. Germline V gene lookup returns CDR1 MNHEY and CDR2 SMNVEV (reference sequence). The chain's CDR3 is CASSLLYNEQFF. DNA for the CDR3: TGTGCCAGCAGTTTACTTTACAATGAGCAGTTCTTC.

The V and J genes are TRBV7-6 and TRBJ2-1; possibly TRBD2 for D (5 bases). V lost 4 bases and J 6 bases, leaving 13 bases between the germline ends. The germline V gene encodes CDR1 SGHVS and CDR2 FNYEAQ. The CDR3 runs to 14 residues. The CDR3 sequence: CASSSLGRGNEQFF. The CDR3 region has the DNA TGTGCCAGCAGCTCATTAGGCCGGGGCAATGAGCAGTTCTTC.

This chain joins TRBV27 and TRBJ1-2, with 7 bases aligning to TRBD1. Germline V gene data show CDR1 as MNHEY and CDR2 as SMNVEV (reference sequence). CDR3 size: 13 residues. J was trimmed by 7 bases and V by 5 bases; bases with no gene match: 7. The CDR3 nucleotides read TGTGCCAGCAGTAACAGACAGGGTTCTGGCTACACCTTC. It is translated as CASSNRQGSGYTF.

The chain combines TRBV7-8 with TRBJ1-5; unclear D gene. The ends were cut back, 1 base at V and 5 bases at J, with 6 bases in the middle. The CDR3 loop spans 13 amino acids. CDR1 and CDR2 (germline): SGHVS, FQNEAQ. CDR3 residues: CASSLDRYQPQHF. The CDR3 nucleotides read TGTGCCAGCAGCTTAGACAGATATCAGCCCCAGCATTTT.

This sequence joins TRBV7-8 and TRBJ2-2, with D uncertain. CDR1 is SGHVS and CDR2 is FQNEAQ in the germline V gene. The CDR3 runs to 14 residues. Trimming pared 4 bases from V and 9 bases from J, leaving 15 bases between. This CDR3 reads CASSSSTQRRELFF. CDR3 sequence (DNA): TGTGCCAGCAGCTCCAGCACACAAAGGCGGGAGCTGTTTTTT.

The chain has TRBV15 and TRBJ2-7, with D hard to call. In germline, CDR1 is LNHNV, CDR2 YYDKDF (reference sequence). This CDR3 is 13 amino acids long. The germline V and J ends were trimmed by 2 bases and 5 bases, with 10 bases remaining between them. The CDR3 protein is CATSRSRTHEQYF. DNA for the CDR3: TGTGCCACCAGCAGATCCCGGACCCACGAGCAGTACTTC.

This clonotype was observed once. The chain is built from TRBV20-1 and TRBJ2-1; 11 bases map to TRBD2. V lost 3 bases, J lost 4 bases, and 11 bases stayed unmatched. This CDR3 region has 17 residues. Germline V lookup: CDR1 DFQATT, CDR2 SNEGSKA (reference sequence). CDR3 sequence reads: CSARASKGTSGYNEQFF. The DNA of the CDR3 is TGCAGTGCTAGGGCTAGTAAGGGGACTAGCGGTTACAATGAGCAGTTCTTC.